This record concerns one TCR beta chain sequence. Its antigen remains unidentified. The entry originates in a study of cytomegalovirus exposure and HLA in healthy donors. Points from the study as a whole: Later work found that TCR association rates differed between HLA loci; DRB1 had the most and HLA-C the fewest. Reported results showed that the classifier diagnosed cytomegalovirus status with high specificity and sensitivity. Reports state that TCR beta sequences accurately predicted most subjects' HLA-A and HLA-B alleles.

The donors comprised healthy bone marrow donors. The PCR made use of 60 Vbeta and 13 Jbeta primers. Sequencing was performed with immunoSEQ multiplex PCR; in TCRdb, only in-frame clones are kept and a portion is missing. This repertoire shows over 40,000 clones, roughly 76% found once; its top ten account for roughly 6.3%. Per the germline V gene, CDR1 is GTSNPN and CDR2 is SVGIG (reference sequence). Between the trimmed V and J ends, which lost 1 base and 0 bases, there was a span of 13 bases. This CDR3 spans 16 amino acids. Input material: PBMCs. The sequence derives from a man aged 25 to 45 in good health and CMV-seronegative. The V gene is TRBV30, the J gene TRBJ1-3, with D maybe TRBD1 (6 bases). The CDR3 nucleotides are TGTGCCTGGAGTGGAGGGGGGGCCAACTCTGGAAACACCATATATTTT. Its translation: CAWSGGGANSGNTIYF.